This T cell receptor (beta chain) appears in the sequencing data of a study of CD8 T cells in ankylosing spondylitis. TCRdb re-called the 5' RACE reads through MiXCR, storing one row per CDR3 protein. The sample includes some 250,000 distinct CDR3 sequences, roughly 10% of them seen just once. This clonotype was counted at least ten times. The CDR3 is 17 residues long. CDR1 MNHEY and CDR2 SMNVEV come from the germline V gene (reference sequence). Trimming took off 3 bases at V and 8 bases at J, with 26 bases between the two ends. This receptor was obtained from a male donor with ankylosing spondylitis or in good health (not recorded which). The genes are TRBV27 and TRBJ2-7, with D possibly matching TRBD2 (6 bases). Material for sequencing was blood, either unsorted or a sorted T cell fraction (not recorded which). CDR3 nucleotides: TGTGCCAGCAGTTTGCGGGTGGGAGGTACCTACGAATGGCAGCAGTACTTC. This gives the protein CASSLRVGGTYEWQQYF.